Included here is one T cell receptor (beta chain) sequence, with context. Its specificity is not known. The sample originates from a study of immune evolution from preneoplasia to lung adenocarcinoma. Study at large: HLA loss of heterozygosity: roughly 7.5% AIS, about 15% MIA, about 35% ADC, none AAH.

The assay was immunoSEQ multiplex PCR, and TCRdb's table has in-frame clones only and misses some. The sample has around 8,200 clones, around 76% seen once. Study results and limitations: Highest clonality occurred in KRAS-mutant, not EGFR-mutant or double wild-type, nodules. Clonality was highest in normal lung, lower in later-stage lesions apparently.

Patient tissue came from resections in Japan or China, 2014–2017. The sequence was collected from a person aged 70 to 85 with lung adenocarcinoma. Material for sequencing was FFPE minimally invasive lung adenocarcinoma tissue.

The CDR3 region has the DNA TGTGCCACCAGCAGCCCGTACCGGGGTACCGAAGAGACCCAGTACTTC. This encodes CATSSPYRGTEETQYF. This chain uses TRBV15 with TRBJ2-5, with a tentative D call TRBD2 (5 bases). Germline V gives CDR1 LNHNV, CDR2 YYDKDF (reference sequence). The CDR3 has 16 amino acids. V lost 3 bases to trimming and J lost 3 bases, with 17 bases between them.